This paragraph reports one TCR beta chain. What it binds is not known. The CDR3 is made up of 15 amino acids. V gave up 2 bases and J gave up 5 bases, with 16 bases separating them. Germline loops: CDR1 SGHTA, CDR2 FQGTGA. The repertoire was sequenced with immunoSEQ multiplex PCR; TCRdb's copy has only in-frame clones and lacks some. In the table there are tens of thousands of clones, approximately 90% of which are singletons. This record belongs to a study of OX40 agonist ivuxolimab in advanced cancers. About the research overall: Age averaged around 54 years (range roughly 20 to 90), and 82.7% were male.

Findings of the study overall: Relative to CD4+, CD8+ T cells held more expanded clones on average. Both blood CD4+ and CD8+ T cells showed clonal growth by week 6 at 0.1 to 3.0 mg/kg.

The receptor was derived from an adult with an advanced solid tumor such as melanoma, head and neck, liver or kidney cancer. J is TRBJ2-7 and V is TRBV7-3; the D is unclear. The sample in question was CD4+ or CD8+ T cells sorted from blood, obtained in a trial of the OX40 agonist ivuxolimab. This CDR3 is CASSLGQNPWDEQYF. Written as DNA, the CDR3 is TGTGCCAGCAGCTTAGGCCAGAACCCGTGGGACGAGCAGTACTTC.